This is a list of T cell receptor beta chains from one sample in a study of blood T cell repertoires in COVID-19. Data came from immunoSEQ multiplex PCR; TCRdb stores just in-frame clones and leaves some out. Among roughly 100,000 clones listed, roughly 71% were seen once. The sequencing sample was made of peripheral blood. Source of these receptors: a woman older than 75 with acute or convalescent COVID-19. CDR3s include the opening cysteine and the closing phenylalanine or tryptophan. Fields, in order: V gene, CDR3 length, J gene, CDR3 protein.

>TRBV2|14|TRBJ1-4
CASRGAATNEKLFF
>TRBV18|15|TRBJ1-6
CASSRRGTDQSPLHF
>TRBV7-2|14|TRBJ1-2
CASSTTNRGYGYTF
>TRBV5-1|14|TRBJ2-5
CASSFDFSQETQYF
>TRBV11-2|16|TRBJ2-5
CASSSGLAGARGTQYF
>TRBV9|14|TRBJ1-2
CASSASGVGYGYTF
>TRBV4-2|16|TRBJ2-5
CASSSQTGTYQETQYF
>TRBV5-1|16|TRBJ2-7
CASSLAGSAGYDEQYF
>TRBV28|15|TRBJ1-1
CASSSPRGARTEAFF
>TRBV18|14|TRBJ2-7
CASSPLSGAYEQYF
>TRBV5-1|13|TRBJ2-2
CASRQGRPGELFF
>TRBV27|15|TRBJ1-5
CASSPQRGSGQPQHF
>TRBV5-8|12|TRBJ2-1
CASSSFSGRRFF
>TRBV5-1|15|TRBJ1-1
CASSLTAAMNTEAFF
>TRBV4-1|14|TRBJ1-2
CASSFQQGIYGYTF
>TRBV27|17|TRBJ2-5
CASSLGGSSGGQETQYF
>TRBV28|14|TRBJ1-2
CASSLFAGPDGYTF
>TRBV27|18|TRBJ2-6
CASSSLQGTIAGANVLTF
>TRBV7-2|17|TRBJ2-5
CASSGSSSGGALETQYF
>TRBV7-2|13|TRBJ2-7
CASSLDRDHEQYF
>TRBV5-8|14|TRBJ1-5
CASSLLPGNQPQHF
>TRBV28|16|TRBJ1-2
CASYTGQVLANYGYTF
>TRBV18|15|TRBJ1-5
CASSPPGDNYQPQHF
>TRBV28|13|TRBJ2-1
CASRQGRYDEQFF
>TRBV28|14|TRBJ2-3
CASRAWTSADTQYF
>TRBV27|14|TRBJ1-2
CASSSGQGNWGYTF
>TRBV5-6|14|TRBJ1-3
CASSYTGSGNTIYF
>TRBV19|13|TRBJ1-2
CASSPGTPYGYTF
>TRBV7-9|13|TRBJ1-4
CASSSTLNEKLFF
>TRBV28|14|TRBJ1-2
CASTTGSRVGGYTF
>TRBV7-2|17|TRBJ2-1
CASSLGGTSGPYNEQFF
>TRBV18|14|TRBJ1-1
CASSPSTGGTEAFF
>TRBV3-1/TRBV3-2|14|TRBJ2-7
CASSQDPSAYEQYF
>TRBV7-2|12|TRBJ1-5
CASSLDGQPQHF
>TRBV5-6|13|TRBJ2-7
CASSFDRTYEQYF
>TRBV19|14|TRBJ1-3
CASIPGFAGNTIYF
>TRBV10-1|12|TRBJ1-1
CAMREGGTEAFF
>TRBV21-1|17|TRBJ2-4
CASSKDSRRGAKNIQYF
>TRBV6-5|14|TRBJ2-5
CASTISGRTGTQYF
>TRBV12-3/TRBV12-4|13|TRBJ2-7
CASRASGRYEQYF
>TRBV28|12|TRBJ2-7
CASRTGLYEQYF
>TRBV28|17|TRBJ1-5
CASSFNQGRDSNQPQHF
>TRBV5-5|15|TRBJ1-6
CASSLGASYNSPLHF
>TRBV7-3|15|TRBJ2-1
CASSLAPVSYNEQFF
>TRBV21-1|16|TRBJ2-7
CASSKPAGSGNDEQYF
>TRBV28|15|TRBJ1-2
CASRGPGQGVYGYTF
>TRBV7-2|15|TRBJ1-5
CASSLPGQGNQPQHF
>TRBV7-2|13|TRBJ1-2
CASSSSTGGGYTF
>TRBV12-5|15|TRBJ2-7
CASGPGTGNFYEQYF
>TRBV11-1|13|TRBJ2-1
CASSLDHHYEQFF
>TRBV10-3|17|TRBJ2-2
CAISELAGGGGTGELFF
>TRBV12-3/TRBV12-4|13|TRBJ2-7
CASSLTTDYEQYF
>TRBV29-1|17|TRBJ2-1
CSVNGGGWRGTYNEQFF